The entry below describes one TCR beta chain. What it binds is unknown. This record comes from a study of CD8+CD57+ T cells in acquired aplastic anemia. Study-level background: Each DNA sample taken from sorted CD4+ and CD8+ cells came to 2.5 to 4 ug on average.

Broader study findings: CD8+ Simpson's diversity did not differ significantly between patients and controls. Researchers report that 25 to 30 CD8+ CDR3 sequences appeared in both patients and controls.

The germline V gene encodes CDR1 SGHTA and CDR2 FQGNSA. Trimming took 3 bases from V and 4 from J, leaving 10 bases between them. The CDR3 contains 14 residues. CDR3 and TCR beta VDJ profiling relied on genomic DNA as the template. TCRdb recomputed calls from the reads with MiXCR, one row per CDR3 protein. The sample records a few hundred thousand distinct CDR3 sequences, approximately 55% being singletons. The sequence came from a human donor with severe aplastic anemia or a healthy control (not recorded which). Source material: sorted CD4+, CD8+, or CD8+CD57+ T cells (not recorded which) from PBMCs. The V and J genes are TRBV7-2 and TRBJ2-1, with D possibly being TRBD1 (5 bases). The CDR3 protein is CASSLPTGYNEQFF. As DNA, the CDR3 is TGTGCCAGCAGCTTGCCCACAGGTTACAATGAGCAGTTCTTC. The full variable domain, its missing parts supplied by reference TRBV7-2 and TRBJ2-1, is GAGVSQSPSNKVTEKGKDVELRCDPISGHTALYWYRQSLGQGLEFLIYFQGNSAPDKSGLPSDRFSAERTGGSVSTLTIQRTQQEDSAVYLCASSLPTGYNEQFFGPGTRLTVL.